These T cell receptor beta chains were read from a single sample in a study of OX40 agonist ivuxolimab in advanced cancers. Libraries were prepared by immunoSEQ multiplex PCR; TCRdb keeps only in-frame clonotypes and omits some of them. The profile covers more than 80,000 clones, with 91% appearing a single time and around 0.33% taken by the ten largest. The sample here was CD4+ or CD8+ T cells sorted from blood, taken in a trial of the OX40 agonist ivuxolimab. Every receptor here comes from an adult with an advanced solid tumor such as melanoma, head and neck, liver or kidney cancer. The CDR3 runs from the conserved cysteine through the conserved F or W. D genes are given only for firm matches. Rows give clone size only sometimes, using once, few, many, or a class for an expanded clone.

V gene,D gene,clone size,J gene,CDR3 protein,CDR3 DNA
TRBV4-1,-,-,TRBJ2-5,CASSPGSEGAQYF,TGCGCCAGCAGCCCAGGGTCGGAGGGGGCCCAGTACTTC
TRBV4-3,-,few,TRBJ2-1,CASSQELENEQFF,TGCGCCAGCAGCCAAGAACTCGAGAATGAGCAGTTCTTC
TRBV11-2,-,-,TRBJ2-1,CASSYSLGGNEQFF,TGTGCCAGCAGCTACTCCCTAGGGGGGAATGAGCAGTTCTTC
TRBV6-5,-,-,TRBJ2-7,CASSSKVPNYEQYF,TGTGCCAGCAGTTCCAAGGTCCCTAACTACGAGCAGTACTTC
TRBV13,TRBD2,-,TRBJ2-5,CASSLGMGLAMEKTQYF,TGTGCCAGCAGCTTAGGAATGGGACTAGCCATGGAGAAGACCCAGTACTTC
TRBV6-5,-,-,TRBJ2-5,CAPRDAWYQETQYF,TGTGCCCCCCGGGACGCTTGGTACCAAGAGACCCAGTACTTC
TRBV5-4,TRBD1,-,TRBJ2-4,CASSQGVGSAKNIQYF,TGTGCCAGCAGCCAGGGGGTGGGGAGTGCCAAAAACATTCAGTACTTC
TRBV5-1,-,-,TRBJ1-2,CASSSGHSNYGYTF,TGCGCCAGCAGCTCGGGACACTCCAACTATGGCTACACCTTC
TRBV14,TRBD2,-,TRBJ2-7,CASSRTSGGRTGEQYF,TGTGCCAGCAGCCGGACTAGCGGGGGCCGAACGGGAGAGCAGTACTTC
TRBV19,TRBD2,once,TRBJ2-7,CASSRTSGDTYEQYF,TGTGCCAGTAGTCGGACTAGCGGGGATACCTACGAGCAGTACTTC
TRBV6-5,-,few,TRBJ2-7,CASSRTVGYEQYF,TGTGCCAGCAGTCGTACGGTAGGGTACGAGCAGTACTTC
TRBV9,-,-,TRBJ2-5,CASSVQEQETQYF,TGTGCCAGCAGCGTTCAGGAACAAGAGACCCAGTACTTC
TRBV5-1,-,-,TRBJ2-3,CASSDPGRRRTDTQYF,TGCGCCAGCAGCGATCCGGGACGGCGGAGGACAGATACGCAGTATTTT
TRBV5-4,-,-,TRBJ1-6,CASSSRTENSPLHF,TGTGCCAGCAGCTCCCGGACTGAAAATTCACCCCTCCACTTT
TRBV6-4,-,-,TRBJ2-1,CASSAKATSSYNEQFF,TGTGCCAGCAGTGCCAAAGCTACGAGCTCCTACAATGAGCAGTTCTTC
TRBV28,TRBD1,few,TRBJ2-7,CASSGTGTGSYEQYF,TGTGCCAGCAGCGGAACCGGGACAGGGTCCTACGAGCAGTACTTC
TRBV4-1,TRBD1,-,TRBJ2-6,CASSQPRDRGTGANVLTF,TGCGCCAGCAGCCAACCCCGGGACAGGGGGACAGGGGCCAACGTCCTGACTTTC
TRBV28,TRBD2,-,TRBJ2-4,CASSLPPSGTPGAKNIQYF,TGTGCCAGCAGTTTACCGCCTAGCGGGACGCCAGGGGCCAAAAACATTCAGTACTTC
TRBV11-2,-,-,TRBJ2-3,CASSLGGRDTQYF,TGTGCCAGCAGTCTGGGGGGAAGGGATACGCAGTATTTT
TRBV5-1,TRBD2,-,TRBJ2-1,CASSLRLAAYNEQFF,TGCGCCAGCAGCTTGAGACTAGCGGCCTACAATGAGCAGTTCTTC
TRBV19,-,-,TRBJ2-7,CASSTPRQGGSSYEQYF,TGTGCCAGTAGTACGCCTCGACAGGGCGGGAGCTCCTACGAGCAGTACTTC
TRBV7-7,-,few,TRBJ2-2,CASSPRLADFSNTGELFF,TGTGCCAGCAGCCCACGCTTGGCGGACTTTTCGAACACCGGGGAGCTGTTTTTT
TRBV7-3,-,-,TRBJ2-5,CASSPRWGSQETQYF,TGTGCCAGCAGCCCCCGGTGGGGTTCTCAAGAGACCCAGTACTTC
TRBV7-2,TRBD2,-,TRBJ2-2,CASSLTKELAGTGELFF,TGTGCCAGCAGCTTAACCAAAGAGCTAGCGGGCACCGGGGAGCTGTTTTTT
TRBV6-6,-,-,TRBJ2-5,CASSGSKETQYF,TGTGCCAGCAGCGGATCGAAGGAGACCCAGTACTTC
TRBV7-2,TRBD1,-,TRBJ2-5,CASSLQGAESETQYF,TGTGCCAGCAGCTTACAGGGGGCGGAATCAGAGACCCAGTACTTC
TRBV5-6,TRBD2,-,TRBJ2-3,CASSPWTSGPRDTQYF,TGTGCCAGCAGCCCCTGGACTAGCGGACCGAGAGATACGCAGTATTTT
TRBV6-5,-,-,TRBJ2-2,CASSVGLQRTGELFF,TGTGCCAGCTCGGTGGGACTCCAACGGACCGGGGAGCTGTTTTTT
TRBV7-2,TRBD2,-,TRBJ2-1,CASSSGVREGQAGNEQFF,TGTGCCAGCAGCTCAGGTGTACGGGAGGGCCAGGCGGGGAATGAGCAGTTCTTC
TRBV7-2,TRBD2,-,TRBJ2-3,CASSSKAGDTDTQYF,TGTGCCAGCAGCTCCAAAGCGGGGGACACAGATACGCAGTATTTT
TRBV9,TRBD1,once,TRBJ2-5,CASSAGTGTLETQYF,TGTGCCAGCAGCGCCGGGACAGGGACGTTGGAGACCCAGTACTTC
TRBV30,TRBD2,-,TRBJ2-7,CAWVTSGGSTYEQYF,TGTGCCTGGGTAACTAGCGGGGGATCTACCTACGAGCAGTACTTC
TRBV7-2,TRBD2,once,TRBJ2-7,CASSYLPGGTYEQYF,TGTGCCAGCAGCTACCTGCCGGGGGGGACCTACGAGCAGTACTTC
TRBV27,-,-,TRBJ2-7,CASSFRALLGEQYF,TGTGCCAGCAGTTTCCGGGCTCTGCTCGGCGAGCAGTACTTC
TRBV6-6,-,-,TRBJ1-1,CASEVLGTEAFF,TGTGCCAGCGAGGTTTTGGGCACTGAAGCTTTCTTT